This record covers a single T cell receptor (beta chain). Naive CD4+ cells were CD45RA-selected; the remaining cells were memory. These data belong to a study of shared clonotypes between healthy human individuals. Generated by immunoSEQ multiplex PCR, the TCRdb table keeps only in-frame clones and is missing some. The sample lists about 1.1 million clones, about 84% occurring once. The germline V gene encodes CDR1 MNHNS and CDR2 SASEGT. This CDR3 is 15 amino acids long. The V segment lost 4 bases and the J segment 4 bases; nucleotides outside the gene matches: 8. The V gene is TRBV6-1, the J gene TRBJ2-3; TRBD2 matches 7 bases. The sequencing input was memory CD4+ T cells from PBMCs. Subset meaning: CD45RA-negative fraction. The sequence was collected from a man aged 18 to 30 in good health. Some clones in this sample may be carry-over from other donors' samples. In DNA form, the CDR3 reads TGTGCCAGCAGTGCAGCGGGACTGGGTGCAGATACGCAGTATTTT. This sequence encodes CASSAAGLGADTQYF.